This T cell receptor (beta chain) was recovered during a study of regulatory T cells in long-lasting Graves disease. The TCR beta library used iRepertoire HTBI primers with Arm-PCR amplification of CDR3. TCRdb redid the calling of the multiplex PCR reads with MiXCR, one entry per CDR3 protein. This sample has 600,000 to 800,000 distinct CDR3 sequences, with approximately 31% found just once. The CDR3 contains 14 residues. Germline V gives CDR1 LNHNV, CDR2 YYDKDF (reference sequence). Whole-study findings and limits: Persistent disease exhibited a predilection for TRBV28, TRBJ1-2 and TRBJ2-5.

Time point: persistent/refractory GD, antithyroid drugs over 5 years with positive TRAb. TCR sequences were obtained from RNA taken from PBMCs. Each of the patients was recruited from an endocrinology department situated in Xi'an, China. For this clonotype: Its matching antigen is unknown. One end of the junction fails to match germline, which may point to a read error.

This receptor was identified in a female donor with Graves disease. Sequenced here: peripheral blood mononuclear cells (PBMCs), sampled when the disease was refractory, from a patient treated with antithyroid drugs. This chain links TRBV15 with TRBJ1-4, with 9 nucleotides matching TRBD1. The CDR3 DNA sequence: TGTACCACCAGCACGGACAGGGGTAATGAAAAACTGTTTTTT. This codes for CTTSTDRGNEKLFF.